This TCR beta chain stems from a study of vaccination effects on CD4 cells after COVID-19. CDR1 is SGHTA and CDR2 is FQGNSA in the germline V gene. The CDR3 spans 14 residues. The V end lost 5 bases, the J end lost 3 bases, and 11 bases lay between the germline ends. TCRdb keeps only in-frame clones here, not all; method: immunoSEQ multiplex PCR. The sample consists of 25,000 to 30,000 clones, 74% of them appearing once. A word on this clone: Antigen unknown.

ViraFEST used viral peptide pools to expand antigen-specific CD4+ T cells before sequencing. It was after approximately 11 days of culture that CD4+ T cells were isolated. The vaccine given was either BNT162b2 or mRNA-1273, in two doses. This material consisted of CD4+ T cells from PBMCs cultured with HCoV-OC43 spike peptides, taken after COVID-19 vaccination. The subset here: HCoV-OC43 spike overlapping peptide pool stimulation. The rearrangement uses TRBV7-2 and TRBJ1-3, with no clear D. This clonotype originated in a human donor who received a COVID-19 vaccine. The CDR3: CASSLSGFGNTIYF. In nucleotides, the CDR3 is TGTGCCAGCAGCCTCTCGGGATTTGGAAACACCATATATTTT.